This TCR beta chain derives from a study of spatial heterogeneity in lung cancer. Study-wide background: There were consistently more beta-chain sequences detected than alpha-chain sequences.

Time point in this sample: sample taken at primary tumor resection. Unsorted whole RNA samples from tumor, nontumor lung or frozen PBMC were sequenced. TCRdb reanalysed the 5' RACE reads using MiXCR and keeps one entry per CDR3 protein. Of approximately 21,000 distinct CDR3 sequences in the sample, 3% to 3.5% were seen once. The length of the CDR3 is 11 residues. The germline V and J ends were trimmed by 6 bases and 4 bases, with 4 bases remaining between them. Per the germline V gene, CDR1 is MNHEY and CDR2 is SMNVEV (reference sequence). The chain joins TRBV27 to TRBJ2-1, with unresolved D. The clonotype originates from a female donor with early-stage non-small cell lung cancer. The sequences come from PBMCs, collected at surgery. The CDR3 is CASRKYNEQFF. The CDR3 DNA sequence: TGTGCCAGCAGAAAATACAATGAGCAGTTCTTC.